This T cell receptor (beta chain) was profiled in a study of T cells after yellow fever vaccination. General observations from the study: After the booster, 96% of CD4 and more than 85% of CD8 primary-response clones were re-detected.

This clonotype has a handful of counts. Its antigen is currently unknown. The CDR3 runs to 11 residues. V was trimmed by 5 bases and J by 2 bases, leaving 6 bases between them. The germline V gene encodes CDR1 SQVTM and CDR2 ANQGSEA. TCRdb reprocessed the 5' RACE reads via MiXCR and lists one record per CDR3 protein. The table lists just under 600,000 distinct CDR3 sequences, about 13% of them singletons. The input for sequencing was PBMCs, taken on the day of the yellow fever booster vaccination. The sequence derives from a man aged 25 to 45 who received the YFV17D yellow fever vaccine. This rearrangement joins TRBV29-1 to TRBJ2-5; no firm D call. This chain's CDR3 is CSVLIQETQYF. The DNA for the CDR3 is TGCAGCGTTCTAATTCAAGAGACCCAGTACTTC.